A selection of T cell receptor beta chains follows, all from one sample in a study of blood T cell repertoires in COVID-19. Using immunoSEQ multiplex PCR, the repertoire was profiled, and TCRdb retains in-frame clones only, with some absent. The sample consists of some 50,000 clones, approximately 90% of them appearing once. Sequencing used peripheral blood. These TCRs come from a middle-aged man with active COVID-19. The CDR3 runs from the conserved cysteine through the conserved F or W. The order of the fields is V gene, clone size, D gene, J gene, CDR3 protein, CDR3 DNA. The D gene is left open where the match is weak. Only some rows state a clone size, as once, few, many or a class for expanded clones.

v_call: TRBV19; clone_size: NA; d_call: TRBD1; j_call: TRBJ1-2; cdr3_aa: CASEARDRGSINYGYTF; cdr3_nt: TGTGCCAGTGAGGCCCGGGACAGGGGTTCGATTAACTATGGCTACACCTTC
v_call: TRBV7-9; clone_size: few; d_call: TRBD1; j_call: TRBJ1-1; cdr3_aa: CASSLFGTGGTEAFF; cdr3_nt: TGTGCCAGCAGCTTATTCGGGACAGGGGGCACTGAAGCTTTCTTT
v_call: TRBV6-5; clone_size: once; d_call: NA; j_call: TRBJ2-3; cdr3_aa: CASSPRGTDTQYF; cdr3_nt: TGTGCCAGCAGCCCGCGAGGCACAGATACGCAGTATTTT
v_call: TRBV9; clone_size: NA; d_call: TRBD1; j_call: TRBJ2-2; cdr3_aa: CASSSPYGGQGSGELFF; cdr3_nt: TGTGCCAGCAGCTCCCCGTATGGGGGACAGGGATCCGGGGAGCTGTTTTTT
v_call: TRBV7-9; clone_size: NA; d_call: TRBD1; j_call: TRBJ2-7; cdr3_aa: CASSPNRDRVYEQYF; cdr3_nt: TGTGCCAGCAGCCCCAACCGGGACAGGGTCTACGAGCAGTACTTC
v_call: TRBV5-6; clone_size: NA; d_call: NA; j_call: TRBJ1-2; cdr3_aa: CASTERFIRGGYTF; cdr3_nt: TGTGCCAGCACCGAGCGCTTCATCAGGGGTGGCTACACCTTC
v_call: TRBV19; clone_size: NA; d_call: TRBD2; j_call: TRBJ2-3; cdr3_aa: CASRGLAISDTQYF; cdr3_nt: TGTGCCAGTAGAGGACTAGCCATCTCAGATACGCAGTATTTT
v_call: TRBV24-1; clone_size: NA; d_call: TRBD2; j_call: TRBJ2-1; cdr3_aa: CATSDTGTSGLRYNEQFF; cdr3_nt: TGTGCCACCAGTGACACCGGGACTAGCGGTCTGAGGTACAATGAGCAGTTCTTC
v_call: TRBV7-9; clone_size: NA; d_call: NA; j_call: TRBJ1-2; cdr3_aa: CASSPRGLTDYGYTF; cdr3_nt: TGTGCCAGCAGCCCAAGGGGATTGACTGACTATGGCTACACCTTC
v_call: TRBV5-1; clone_size: NA; d_call: NA; j_call: TRBJ2-1; cdr3_aa: CASSILGNEQFF; cdr3_nt: TGCGCCAGCAGCATACTAGGCAATGAGCAGTTCTTC
v_call: TRBV5-1; clone_size: NA; d_call: NA; j_call: TRBJ1-2; cdr3_aa: CASSLGQNYGYTF; cdr3_nt: TGCGCCAGCAGCTTGGGACAGAACTATGGCTACACCTTC
v_call: TRBV19; clone_size: NA; d_call: NA; j_call: TRBJ1-1; cdr3_aa: CASCPDRRRNTEAFF; cdr3_nt: TGTGCCTCATGCCCGGACCGGAGGAGAAACACTGAAGCTTTCTTT
v_call: TRBV9; clone_size: once; d_call: TRBD1; j_call: TRBJ1-1; cdr3_aa: CASSVGGGTVTEAFF; cdr3_nt: TGTGCCAGCAGCGTAGGGGGCGGGACAGTCACTGAAGCTTTCTTT
v_call: TRBV29-1; clone_size: once; d_call: TRBD1; j_call: TRBJ1-1; cdr3_aa: CSSSGQGNTEAFF; cdr3_nt: TGCAGCTCATCCGGACAGGGGAACACTGAAGCTTTCTTT
v_call: TRBV7-3; clone_size: NA; d_call: TRBD2; j_call: TRBJ2-2; cdr3_aa: CASSIGSGSPGELFF; cdr3_nt: TGTGCCAGCAGCATTGGGAGCGGGAGTCCCGGGGAGCTGTTTTTT
v_call: TRBV5-1; clone_size: once; d_call: NA; j_call: TRBJ2-3; cdr3_aa: CASSPGRRFTDTQYF; cdr3_nt: TGCGCCAGCAGCCCGGGGAGGAGGTTCACAGATACGCAGTATTTT